Given below is one T cell receptor (beta chain) in context. Its antigen is undetermined. The sample comes from a study of cytomegalovirus exposure and HLA in healthy donors. For the study at large: For the approximately 360 genotyped donors, roughly 80% fell within the Caucasian-associated ancestry cluster.

V shed 0 bases and J shed 7 bases, with 9 bases lying between them. The germline CDR1 and CDR2 sequences are SGHNT and YENEEA. The CDR3 is 13 amino acids. Regarding the study as a whole: In vitro assays verified that three CMV-associated chains recognized CMV antigens specifically. Follow-up analysis later connected one missense variant in DCLRE1C with trimming of TCR beta V- and J-genes. In an earlier analysis, productive rearrangement rates for most beta V segments clustered near 90% or 30%.

The PCR used 60 Vbeta and 13 Jbeta primers. Profiled with immunoSEQ multiplex PCR; TCRdb holds only in-frame clones, not every one. The sample shows 100,000 to 150,000 clones, around 82% of them seen only once. The receptor comes from a man aged 25 to 40 in good health and CMV-seropositive. Sequencing was done on a sample of PBMCs. The chain combines TRBV11-3 with TRBJ2-5; no firm D call. The chain's CDR3 is CASSLDARGTQYF. DNA for the CDR3: TGTGCCAGCAGCTTAGATGCGAGAGGGACCCAGTACTTC. The full variable domain, with the rest looked up from reference TRBV11-3 and TRBJ2-5, is EAGVVQSPRYKIIEKKQPVAFWCNPISGHNTLYWYLQNLGQGPELLIRYENEEAVDDSQLPKDRFSAERLKGVDSTLKIQPAELGDSAVYLCASSLDARGTQYFGPGTRLLVL.